Listed here are 31 T cell receptor beta chains from one sample, sequenced in a study of blood T cell repertoires in COVID-19. Assay: immunoSEQ multiplex PCR; the TCRdb copy retains only in-frame clones and omits some. The table lists 200,000 to 250,000 clones, approximately 82% of them singletons. The sequencing input was peripheral blood. These receptors were taken from a man aged 45-65 years with active or convalescent COVID-19.

The chain combines TRBV2 with TRBJ1-2; a weak D match, TRBD1 (6 bases). This CDR3 region has 13 residues. Trimming stripped 6 bases from V and 2 bases from J, with 10 bases between. In germline, CDR1 is SNHLY, CDR2 FYNNEI. The CDR3 DNA reads as TGTGCCAGCAGAGGGGGATCCAACTATGGCTACACCTTC. This sequence encodes CASRGGSNYGYTF.

The gene calls are TRBV9 and TRBJ2-1; maybe TRBD2 (6 bases). The CDR3 runs to 20 residues. In germline, CDR1 is SGDLS, CDR2 YYNGEE. V lost 4 bases and J 0 bases, leaving 26 bases between the germline ends. The CDR3: CASSKEPGTGYLGSYNEQFF. The CDR3 DNA sequence: TGTGCCAGCAGCAAAGAGCCCGGGACTGGCTACCTCGGCTCCTACAATGAGCAGTTCTTC.

CDR3 residues: CATSRTSGVNYGYTF. CDR3 nucleotides: TGTGCCACCAGCAGAACTAGTGGAGTTAACTATGGCTACACCTTC. This chain uses TRBV15 with TRBJ1-2, with unresolved D. Trimming removed 2 bases from V and 1 base from J, with 11 bases in between. The germline gives CDR1 LNHNV, CDR2 YYDKDF (reference sequence). The CDR3 length is 15 residues.

This chain connects TRBV4-1 to TRBJ2-5; 14 bases are a match to TRBD2. The CDR3 runs to 18 residues. CDR1 and CDR2 from the germline V gene are MGHRA and YSYEKL. The J segment lost 1 base and the V segment lost 3 bases, leaving 7 bases of the junction unmatched. The CDR3 is CASSHGLAGGSSQETQYF. The CDR3, as DNA: TGCGCCAGCAGCCACGGACTAGCGGGGGGTAGTAGCCAAGAGACCCAGTACTTC.

The chain combines TRBV6-1 with TRBJ2-5; 12 nucleotides match TRBD2. Trimming at V came to 6 bases and at J to 4 bases, leaving 6 bases not matched to a gene. From germline, CDR1 is MNHNS and CDR2 SASEGT. The CDR3 runs 15 residues. The CDR3 region is CASSQLAGGGETQYF. Written as DNA, the CDR3 is TGTGCCAGCAGCCAACTAGCGGGAGGTGGAGAGACCCAGTACTTC.

This clone was seen a handful of times. The rearrangement links TRBV24-1 to TRBJ2-3; TRBD2 aligns across 15 bases. The CDR3 sequence is 20 residues long. The germline V gene encodes CDR1 KGHDR and CDR2 SFDVKD. The V segment lost 4 bases and the J segment 5 bases; nucleotides outside the gene matches: 15. Written as DNA, the CDR3 is TGTGCCACCAGTGACCCGTTATTAAGGACTAGCGGGAGGGCCGTAGATACGCAGTATTTT. It encodes CATSDPLLRTSGRAVDTQYF.

This clone has a handful of counts. The CDR3 loop is CSASTGATGANVLTF. CDR3 DNA sequence: TGCAGTGCTAGTACAGGGGCAACTGGGGCCAACGTCCTGACTTTC. V gene TRBV20-1 combines with J gene TRBJ2-6; 7 bases match TRBD1. This CDR3 spans 15 amino acids. V gave up 3 bases and J gave up 2 bases; unmatched junction bases: 4. The V gene's germline CDR1 is DFQATT and CDR2 SNEGSKA (reference sequence).

The chain uses TRBV30 and TRBJ2-6; possibly TRBD1 for D (6 bases). From germline, CDR1 is GTSNPN and CDR2 SVGIG (reference sequence). CDR3 size: 15 residues. Trimming removed 2 bases from V and 3 bases from J, with 11 bases in between. The CDR3 is CAWSLGAHGANVLTF. DNA for the CDR3: TGTGCCTGGAGTCTGGGGGCGCATGGGGCCAACGTCCTGACTTTC.

This chain connects TRBV6-1 to TRBJ1-2; 9 nucleotides align to TRBD1. The CDR3 loop spans 16 amino acids. The V gene's germline CDR1 is MNHNS and CDR2 SASEGT. Germline trimming cut 4 bases from V and 0 bases from J; bases unmatched to any gene: 6. CDR3 residues: CASSVGQGIANYGYTF. The CDR3 nucleotides are TGTGCCAGCAGTGTAGGACAGGGGATAGCTAACTATGGCTACACCTTC.

This clone was detected once. The chain carries TRBV2 and TRBJ2-1, with D possibly matching TRBD1 (6 bases). CDR1 and CDR2 (germline): SNHLY, FYNNEI. Trimming left V 5 bases short and J 0 bases short, with 11 bases between. The CDR3 consists of 15 residues. CDR3 sequence: CASSLQGGSYNEQFF. The CDR3 bases are TGTGCCAGCAGTTTACAGGGTGGCTCCTACAATGAGCAGTTCTTC.

The chain couples TRBV7-8 to TRBJ2-1; 9 nucleotides agree with TRBD2. Germline CDR1 SGHVS, CDR2 FQNEAQ. The CDR3 contains 15 residues. V was clipped by 5 bases and J by 5 bases; unmatched bases: 7. This chain's CDR3 is CASSRSASGNNEQFF. The CDR3 DNA reads as TGTGCCAGCAGCCGTTCGGCTAGCGGGAACAATGAGCAGTTCTTC.

The V and J genes are TRBV7-9 and TRBJ1-2; 9 nucleotides line up with TRBD1. Germline lookup yields CDR1 SEHNR and CDR2 FQNEAQ (reference sequence). The length of the CDR3 is 15 residues. V dropped 5 bases and J dropped 9; count of bases not matched to a gene: 13. CDR3 sequence reads: CASSTKGTGTGSYTF. The DNA of the CDR3 is TGTGCCAGCAGCACAAAAGGAACCGGGACAGGGAGCTACACCTTC.

The chain joins TRBV5-1 to TRBJ1-1, with 7 nucleotides matching TRBD1. The junction had 7 bases not matched to a gene; V was cut back by 5 bases and J by 3 bases. In germline, CDR1 is SGHRS, CDR2 YFSETQ. The CDR3 is 14 amino acids. CDR3 coding DNA: TGCGCCAGCAGGCCCCAGACAGGGTACACTGAAGCTTTCTTT. This sequence encodes CASRPQTGYTEAFF.

V gene TRBV7-2 combines with J gene TRBJ2-1; 11 bases are shared with TRBD2. V shed 5 bases and J 2 bases; nucleotides not matched to a gene: 5. The CDR3 covers 16 residues. Germline CDR1 and CDR2: SGHTA and FQGNSA. The CDR3 reads CASSRGLAVTYNEQFF. The CDR3 nucleotides are TGTGCCAGCAGCCGGGGACTAGCGGTAACCTACAATGAGCAGTTCTTC.

DNA of the CDR3: TGTGCCAGTAGTTATGCGACAGGGCCCCTGGAGACCCAGTACTTC. Protein: CASSYATGPLETQYF. The chain joins TRBV19 to TRBJ2-5, with 7 bases lining up with TRBD1. Germline-derived CDR1 and CDR2 are LNHDA and SQIVND (reference sequence). CDR3 length: 15 residues. V dropped 5 bases and J dropped 5; count of bases not matched to a gene: 11. The complete variable domain, with remaining parts taken from reference TRBV19 and TRBJ2-5, reads DGGITQSPKYLFRKEGQNVTLSCEQNLNHDAMYWYRQDPGQGLRLIYYSQIVNDFQKGDIAEGYSVSREKKESFPLTVTSAQKNPTAFYLCASSYATGPLETQYFGPGTRLLVL.

This clone was seen just once. CDR3 loop: CASSSRGGAGAYNEQFF. CDR3 bases: TGTGCCAGCAGCTCCCGAGGGGGAGCGGGAGCCTACAATGAGCAGTTCTTC. V usage is TRBV5-4 and J usage is TRBJ2-1; 8 nucleotides line up with TRBD2. Germline V gene sequence: CDR1 SGHNT, CDR2 YYREEE (reference sequence). This CDR3 contains 17 residues. Losses at the gene ends were 3 bases for V and 2 bases for J; bases not matched to a gene: 10.

The chain carries TRBV7-9 and TRBJ1-4, with 8 bases lining up with TRBD1. This CDR3 has 18 residues. Germline CDR1 SEHNR, CDR2 FQNEAQ (reference sequence). J gave up 6 bases and V 4 bases, and 16 bases lay outside the gene matches. The CDR3 spells CASSYGTGGLGMYEKLFF. CDR3 bases: TGTGCCAGCAGCTATGGGACAGGTGGTCTCGGGATGTATGAAAAACTGTTTTTT.

This clone was detected a few times. The chain carries TRBV25-1 and TRBJ1-5, with D maybe TRBD1 (6 bases). The V gene's germline CDR1 is MGHDK and CDR2 SYGVNS. This CDR3 is built from 14 residues. Trimming removed 3 bases at V and 5 bases at J, with 11 bases between. The CDR3 DNA is TGTGCCAGCAGTGACCAGGGGCACCATCAGCCCCAGCATTTT. Its translation: CASSDQGHHQPQHF.

The chain is built from TRBV28 and TRBJ2-3; 12 positions match TRBD1. Germline CDR1 is MDHEN and CDR2 is SYDVKM. V dropped 2 bases and J dropped 5; count of bases not matched to a gene: 8. This CDR3 is built from 17 residues. The CDR3 DNA reads as TGTGCCAGCAGTTTAGGTGGAGGGACAGGGGGCAGAGATACGCAGTATTTT. Amino acids: CASSLGGGTGGRDTQYF.

This rearrangement joins TRBV29-1 to TRBJ1-4; 8 nucleotides match TRBD1. In germline, CDR1 is SQVTM, CDR2 ANQGSEA. The CDR3 extends over 13 amino acids. V dropped 6 bases and J dropped 7; count of bases not matched to a gene: 7. The CDR3 DNA is TGCAGCGTAGCCAGGGGGCTTGGTGAAAAACTGTTTTTT. As protein: CSVARGLGEKLFF.

This clone has a handful of counts. The gene calls are TRBV19 and TRBJ1-2; 8 bases align to TRBD1. J was trimmed by 4 bases and V by 1 base; bases with no gene match: 5. The CDR3 loop spans 15 amino acids. Germline V gives CDR1 LNHDA, CDR2 SQIVND (reference sequence). CDR3 amino acids: CASSIGPTGVYGYTF. The CDR3 DNA is TGTGCCAGTAGTATAGGCCCGACAGGGGTCTATGGCTACACCTTC.

The chain employs TRBV2 and TRBJ2-7; 12 bases agree with TRBD1. The CDR3 contains 18 residues. The V and J ends lost 7 bases and 7 bases, in that order; junction bases with no gene match: 20. Germline CDR1 SNHLY, CDR2 FYNNEI. CDR3 DNA sequence: TGTGCCAGCACCCCAGTGACGGCGCCGGGACAGGGGGCCCGTGAGCAGTACGTC. Translating gives CASTPVTAPGQGAREQYV.

The chain links TRBV11-2 to TRBJ2-5; 8 bases match TRBD1. The V segment lost 5 bases and the J segment 5 bases; nucleotides outside the gene matches: 10. Looked up from germline, CDR1 is SGHAT and CDR2 is FQNNGV. This CDR3 comprises 15 residues. CDR3 sequence reads: CASSIPWTGRETQYF. In DNA form, the CDR3 reads TGTGCCAGCAGCATCCCGTGGACAGGGCGGGAGACCCAGTACTTC.

The rearrangement joins TRBV3-1 (or the pseudogene TRBV3-2) to TRBJ2-5; a weak D match, TRBD1 (6 bases). This CDR3 has 13 amino acids. The ends were cut back, 9 bases at V and 5 bases at J, with 16 bases in the middle. Germline V gene data show CDR1 as LGHDT and CDR2 as YNNKEL (reference sequence). CDR3 DNA sequence: TGTGCCAGTTCCAGGGGTTCGGGGGAGACCCAGTACTTC. Translated, it gives CASSRGSGETQYF.

The rearrangement joins TRBV6-5 to TRBJ1-2; possible D gene TRBD1, 6 bases. The ends were cut back, 7 bases at V and 7 bases at J, with 16 bases in the middle. Germline V lookup: CDR1 MNHEY, CDR2 SVGAGI. The CDR3 is 13 residues long. For the CDR3, the DNA is TGTGCCAGCAAAGAGGGGGTCTTAGGTGGCTACACCTTC. This encodes CASKEGVLGGYTF.

The chain has TRBV19 and TRBJ2-7, with D possibly being TRBD2 (6 bases). Looked up from germline, CDR1 is LNHDA and CDR2 is SQIVND (reference sequence). Between the trimmed V and J ends, which lost 3 bases and 2 bases, there was a span of 14 bases. There are 15 residues in the CDR3. For the CDR3, the DNA is TGTGCCAGTAGTATTGGAGCGGGTCCCGCCTACGAGCAGTACTTC. Translating gives CASSIGAGPAYEQYF.

V and J are TRBV28 and TRBJ2-7; 10 bases are shared with TRBD1. The V and J ends lost 4 bases and 6 bases, in that order; junction bases with no gene match: 3. The CDR3 runs 13 residues. In germline, CDR1 is MDHEN, CDR2 SYDVKM. This chain's CDR3 is CASSSWDRGEQYV. CDR3 in DNA: TGTGCCAGCAGTTCCTGGGACAGGGGCGAGCAGTACGTC.

The rearrangement joins TRBV25-1 to TRBJ2-1; tentative D call: TRBD1 (5 bases). From germline, CDR1 is MGHDK and CDR2 SYGVNS. V shed 5 bases and J shed 3 bases, with 8 bases lying between them. The CDR3 has 13 residues. In nucleotides, the CDR3 is TGTGCCAGCAGTTTGGGGCTCTACAATGAGCAGTTCTTC. Translated, it gives CASSLGLYNEQFF.

The chain couples TRBV4-1 to TRBJ1-4, with 8 bases matching TRBD1. The CDR3 loop spans 14 amino acids. CDR1 and CDR2 (germline): MGHRA, YSYEKL. With 3 bases clipped from V and 10 bases from J, the junction kept 7 bases outside the gene matches. The CDR3 sequence: CASSHPGQGIKLFF. CDR3 bases: TGCGCCAGCAGCCACCCCGGACAGGGAATAAAACTGTTTTTT.

V is TRBV5-5 and J is TRBJ1-5; D gene unclear. V shed 5 bases and J shed 3 bases, with 15 bases lying between them. The CDR3 is made up of 15 amino acids. In germline, CDR1 is SGHKS, CDR2 YYEKEE (reference sequence). Here the CDR3 reads CASSSTVVNNQPQHF. Written as DNA, the CDR3 is TGTGCCAGCAGTTCCACAGTAGTGAACAATCAGCCCCAGCATTTT.

V usage is TRBV18 and J usage is TRBJ2-7; TRBD2 is a possible D gene (5 bases). Germline values: CDR1 KGHSH, CDR2 LQKENI. This CDR3 has 15 residues. Trimming cost V 1 base and J 1 base, with 11 bases left between them. The DNA for the CDR3 is TGTGCCAGCTCACCACGGGCAGCGGAGTCCTACGAGCAGTACTTC. Amino acid sequence: CASSPRAAESYEQYF. The variable domain in full, with the rest retrieved from reference TRBV18 and TRBJ2-7, is NAGVMQNPRHLVRRRGQEARLRCSPMKGHSHVYWYRQLPEEGLKFMVYLQKENIIDESGMPKERFSAEFPKEGPSILRIQQVVRGDSAAYFCASSPRAAESYEQYFGPGTRLTVT.